These 29 T cell receptor beta chains were sequenced from one sample in a study of T cell clonality in common variable immunodeficiency. Generated by immunoSEQ multiplex PCR, the TCRdb table keeps only in-frame clones and is missing some. Recorded here are tens of thousands of clones, none singletons. The specimen was peripheral blood mononuclear cells. The origin of the receptors is a person aged 18 to 70 in good health.

This clone came up many times. The read gets to within 3 residues of the CDR3 end, and the germline J gene fills in the rest. The chain joins TRBV18 to TRBJ2-5, with a weak D call TRBD2 (6 bases). This CDR3 has 14 amino acids. CDR1 KGHSH and CDR2 LQKENI come from the germline V gene. The germline V and J ends were trimmed by 0 bases and 7 bases, with 12 bases remaining between them. The chain's CDR3 is CASSPPAGPGTQYF. The part of the CDR3 DNA that was read is TGTGCCAGCTCACCACCGGCGGGGCCGGGGACC.

This clone was picked up many times. Read data end 3 residues before the CDR3 end; the end is taken from the germline J gene. The chain uses TRBV2 and TRBJ1-2, with 9 nucleotides matching TRBD1. The CDR3 has 15 amino acids. From germline, CDR1 is SNHLY and CDR2 FYNNEI. V dropped 7 bases and J dropped 4; count of bases not matched to a gene: 10. Incomplete CDR3 DNA: TGTGCCAGCAAGTCCGGGACAGGGCCTAGCTATGGC. Translating gives CASKSGTGPSYG. The full CDR3 is CASKSGTGPSYGYTF. The whole variable domain, remainder taken from reference TRBV2 and TRBJ1-2, is EPEVTQTPSHQVTQMGQEVILRCVPISNHLYFYWYRQILGQKVEFLVSFYNNEISEKSEIFDDQFSVERPDGSNFTLKIRSTKLEDSAMYFCASKSGTGPSYGYTFGSGTRLTVV.

This clone was seen repeatedly, ten times or more. Read data end 3 residues before the CDR3 end; the end is taken from the germline J gene. The chain is built from TRBV7-2 and TRBJ2-1; TRBD1 agrees at 9 bases. Germline trimming cut 5 bases from V and 9 bases from J; bases unmatched to any gene: 8. CDR3 length: 14 residues. CDR1 is SGHTA, CDR2 FQGNSA, per germline. This CDR3 is CASSVRSDRGEQFF. Partial CDR3 DNA: TGTGCCAGCAGCGTCCGGTCGGACAGGGGTGAG.

In this sample, this clone turned up many times. Sequencing ends 3 residues short of the CDR3 end; the germline J gene provides the rest. The chain has TRBV10-3 and TRBJ2-5, with 12 nucleotides matching TRBD1. Germline values: CDR1 ENHRY, CDR2 SYGVKD. V lost 5 bases to trimming and J lost 4 bases; unmatched junction nucleotides: 5. The CDR3 has 15 amino acids. CDR3 in amino acids: CAISPGTGGPETQYF. The covered CDR3 bases are TGTGCCATCAGTCCCGGGACAGGGGGCCCAGAGACC.

The table lists this clone with many counts. The read ends 3 residues shy of where the CDR3 ends; the end is completed using the germline J gene. The chain combines TRBV5-1 with TRBJ2-5; the D gene is possibly TRBD2 (5 bases). This CDR3 has 16 residues. V was clipped by 3 bases and J by 4 bases, with 19 bases between them. Germline CDR1 is SGHRS and CDR2 is YFSETQ. The sequenced part of the CDR3 DNA is TGCGCCAGCAGCTCCGAGGCCGGGGTTCGGGGAGAGACC. Protein product: CASSSEAGVRGET. The whole CDR3 protein is CASSSEAGVRGETQYF.

At least ten counts were recorded for this clone. The CDR3 end is not reached by the read, which stops 3 residues before it; the germline J gene fills it in. The rearrangement links TRBV4-1 to TRBJ2-5, with 7 bases lining up with TRBD1. V gave up 1 base and J gave up 5 bases; unmatched junction bases: 4. This CDR3 contains 14 residues. Germline V gene data show CDR1 as MGHRA and CDR2 as YSYEKL. The CDR3 is CASSQGTGGETQYF. The sequenced CDR3 bases are TGCGCCAGCAGCCAAGGGACAGGCGGTGAGACC.

This clone appeared many times. The CDR3 extends 3 residues past the end of the read, so its final part is completed from the germline J gene. The rearrangement links TRBV29-1 to TRBJ2-6; the D is unclear. Trimming pared 4 bases from V and 4 bases from J, leaving 5 bases between. Per the germline V gene, CDR1 is SQVTM and CDR2 is ANQGSEA. The CDR3 is 12 residues long. The part of the CDR3 DNA that was read is TGCAGCGTTGGTATGGGGGCCAACGTC. It yields the protein CSVGMGANV. The CDR3 in its entirety is CSVGMGANVLTF.

This clone occurred a few times. The read halts 3 residues ahead of the CDR3 end, with the missing end drawn from the germline J gene. The chain carries TRBV2 and TRBJ2-7, with 11 bases aligning to TRBD2. This CDR3 has 16 amino acids. CDR1 is SNHLY, CDR2 FYNNEI, per germline. The trim removed 8 bases at V and 1 base at J, leaving 10 bases unmatched. The sequenced CDR3 bases are TGTGCCAGCGAGCCGGGACTAGCGGAACTTTCCTACGAG. Encoded protein: CASEPGLAELSYE. In full, the CDR3 is CASEPGLAELSYEQYF.

The sample holds many counts of this clone. The read stops 3 residues short of the end of the CDR3; the missing end is completed from the germline J gene. The chain employs TRBV7-2 and TRBJ2-1, with TRBD1 as a possible D gene (6 bases). CDR3 length: 15 residues. The germline V and J ends were trimmed by 1 base and 1 base, with 8 bases remaining between them. The germline CDR1 and CDR2 sequences are SGHTA and FQGNSA. The sequenced part of the CDR3 DNA is TGTGCCAGCAGCTTAGTCCAGGGGTCCTACAATGAG. Encoded protein: CASSLVQGSYNE. The full CDR3 sequence reads CASSLVQGSYNEQFF.

This clone was recorded at least ten times. From the germline J gene comes the end of the CDR3, since the read stops 3 residues before it. This rearrangement joins TRBV11-2 to TRBJ2-7, with D uncertain. V lost 1 base and J 2 bases, leaving 12 bases between the germline ends. From germline, CDR1 is SGHAT and CDR2 FQNNGV. The CDR3 has 15 residues. Partial CDR3 DNA: TGTGCCAGCAGCTTAGGTGCAGAGGCAACCTACGAG. Translating gives CASSLGAEATYE. Given in full, the CDR3 is CASSLGAEATYEQYF.

Many counts were recorded for this clone. The CDR3 goes on 3 residues after the read ends, and that part is filled in from the germline J gene. V and J are TRBV5-6 and TRBJ1-5; the D is unclear. CDR1 is SGHDT and CDR2 is YYEEEE in the germline V gene. V dropped 2 bases and J dropped 2 bases, with 8 bases sitting between them. CDR3 size: 14 residues. The part of the CDR3 DNA that was read is TGTGCCAGCAGCTTTTATAGGGGCAATCAGCCC. Translated, it gives CASSFYRGNQP. The complete CDR3 protein is CASSFYRGNQPQHF. The complete variable domain, with remaining parts taken from reference TRBV5-6 and TRBJ1-5, reads DAGVTQSPTHLIKTRGQQVTLRCSPKSGHDTVSWYQQALGQGPQFIFQYYEEEERQRGNFPDRFSGHQFPNYSSELNVNALLLGDSALYLCASSFYRGNQPQHFGDGTRLSIL.

This clone was seen at least ten times. Read data end 3 residues before the CDR3 end; the end is taken from the germline J gene. The chain is built from TRBV20-1 and TRBJ2-3; the D call may be TRBD1 or TRBD2 (7 bases each). V lost 4 bases and J lost 4, with 18 bases in between. This CDR3 has 15 amino acids. Germline lookup yields CDR1 DFQATT and CDR2 SNEGSKA (reference sequence). CDR3 bases read: TGCAGTGCTAATAGGGGGCGCGGGAGCGCAGATACG. Translated, it gives CSANRGRGSADT. The CDR3 reads in full as CSANRGRGSADTQYF.

This clone was detected many times. The read is 3 residues too short to cover the CDR3 end, so that end is filled in from the germline J gene. The chain carries TRBV12-3 or TRBV12-4 and TRBJ2-7, with TRBD2 matching 7 bases. The trim removed 2 bases at V and 4 bases at J, leaving 20 bases unmatched. This CDR3 has 19 amino acids. CDR3 bases read: TGTGCCAGCAGTTTAAGAGCTAGCAAGGGCGGGAGATTACGGTACGAG. It encodes CASSLRASKGGRLRYE. The entire CDR3 reads CASSLRASKGGRLRYEQYF.

At least ten counts were recorded for this clone. The observed sequence ends 3 residues before the CDR3 terminus, with the missing tail filled in from the germline J gene. The V call is TRBV20-1, the J call TRBJ2-7, with 11 bases that match TRBD2. Per germline, CDR1 DFQATT and CDR2 SNEGSKA (reference sequence). CDR3 length: 16 amino acids. V gave up 3 bases and J gave up 3 bases; unmatched junction bases: 10. The CDR3 sequence: CSASGTSGLTFYEQYF. CDR3 DNA (partial): TGCAGTGCTAGTGGGACTAGCGGTCTCACTTTCTACGAG.

This clone showed up many times. The sequenced fragment ends 3 residues before the CDR3 boundary, so the rest is inferred from the germline J gene. The rearrangement joins TRBV12-3 or TRBV12-4 to TRBJ2-6; D might be TRBD1 (5 bases). The V end was cut by 6 bases, the J end by 0 bases, with 15 bases between. This CDR3 spans 17 amino acids. CDR3 bases read: TGTGCCAGCAGCCAAAGACATCAGGGCTCTGGGGCCAACGTC. Translating it yields CASSQRHQGSGANV. The whole CDR3 protein is CASSQRHQGSGANVLTF.

This clone was found many times. The read is 3 residues too short to cover the CDR3 end, so that end is filled in from the germline J gene. V is TRBV7-3 and J is TRBJ2-1; TRBD1 agrees at 10 bases. Germline CDR1 SGHTA, CDR2 FQGTGA. The CDR3 is 16 amino acids. J gave up 7 bases and V 4 bases, and 10 bases lay outside the gene matches. The CDR3 bases that were read are TGTGCCAGCAGCTCCAGGGACAGGGGAAGGTGGAATGAG. Its translation is CASSSRDRGRWNE. The full CDR3 reads CASSSRDRGRWNEQFF.

This clone was recorded at least ten times. Read data end 3 residues before the CDR3 end; the end is taken from the germline J gene. The chain uses TRBV18 and TRBJ2-7; tentative D call: TRBD1 (7 bases). Per germline, CDR1 KGHSH and CDR2 LQKENI. V lost 3 bases, J lost 2 bases, and 14 bases lay in between. This CDR3 is 15 amino acids long. The CDR3 spells CASSPRTGLTYEQYF. CDR3 bases read: TGTGCCAGCTCACCGAGGACAGGACTAACCTACGAG.

This clone was observed at least ten times. The read gets to within 3 residues of the CDR3 end, and the germline J gene fills in the rest. The rearrangement uses TRBV19 and TRBJ2-7, with D possibly being TRBD2 (5 bases). The V gene's germline CDR1 is LNHDA and CDR2 SQIVND (reference sequence). V was shortened by 7 bases and J by 2 bases, with 12 bases between the two germline ends. The CDR3 consists of 13 residues. The CDR3 DNA, read in part, is TGTGCCAGTACCAGCGGACCTCCCTACGAG. Its translation is CASTSGPPYE. The complete CDR3 reads CASTSGPPYEQYF.

This clone was counted ten times or more. Its ends do not fully match the called genes, so a read error is possible. The read stops 3 residues short of the end of the CDR3; the missing end is completed from the germline J gene. The chain recombines TRBV2 with TRBJ2-3; D gene uncertain. This CDR3 has 15 residues. The germline CDR1 and CDR2 sequences are SNHLY and FYNNEI. The CDR3 sequence: CASNEALPVSDTQYF. The DNA read from the CDR3 is TGTGCCAGCAATGAAGCGCTTCCCGTGAGCGATACG.

This clone was recorded many times. The read gets to within 3 residues of the CDR3 end, and the germline J gene fills in the rest. The chain combines TRBV6-1 with TRBJ2-3; D call uncertain. V lost 2 bases and J 0 bases, leaving 9 bases between the germline ends. From germline, CDR1 is MNHNS and CDR2 SASEGT. The CDR3 loop spans 15 amino acids. The part of the CDR3 DNA that was read is TGTGCCAGCAGTGAAAGATGGGCAAGCACAGATACG. Amino acids: CASSERWASTDT. The whole CDR3 protein reads CASSERWASTDTQYF.

This clone was found many times. Read sequence stops 3 residues before the CDR3 end, and the germline J gene provides the missing end. J is TRBJ2-1 and V is TRBV20-1, with 10 bases lining up with TRBD2. Per germline, CDR1 DFQATT and CDR2 SNEGSKA (reference sequence). This CDR3 has 16 amino acids. Trimming at V came to 0 bases and at J to 4 bases, leaving 6 bases not matched to a gene. CDR3 amino acids: CSARDRGTSVYNEQFF. The sequenced part of the CDR3 DNA is TGCAGTGCTAGAGACCGCGGGACTAGCGTATACAATGAG.

This clone has at least ten counts. Sequencing ends 3 residues short of the CDR3 end; the germline J gene provides the rest. The rearrangement uses TRBV5-4 and TRBJ2-7; 11 bases match TRBD2. The V gene's germline CDR1 is SGHNT and CDR2 YYREEE (reference sequence). CDR3 size: 14 residues. The V and J ends lost 4 bases and 2 bases, in that order; junction bases with no gene match: 2. CDR3 amino acids: CASSLAGGPYEQYF. Partial CDR3 DNA: TGTGCCAGCAGCCTAGCGGGAGGCCCCTACGAG.

This clone appeared many times. The CDR3 end falls 3 residues outside the read, so it is completed with the germline J gene. The chain carries TRBV5-1 and TRBJ2-1; D call uncertain. This CDR3 has 15 residues. In germline, CDR1 is SGHRS, CDR2 YFSETQ. V lost 4 bases, J lost 0 bases, and 11 bases lay in between. CDR3 amino acids: CASSPDSSSYNEQFF. The DNA read from the CDR3 is TGCGCCAGCAGCCCCGACTCCAGCTCCTACAATGAG.

This clone occurred many times. The read stops 3 residues short of the end of the CDR3; the missing end is completed from the germline J gene. V is TRBV28 and J is TRBJ2-5; D possibly corresponds to TRBD2 (6 bases). Germline lookup yields CDR1 MDHEN and CDR2 SYDVKM. V was trimmed by 7 bases and J by 5 bases, leaving 11 bases between them. This CDR3 region has 12 residues. The sequenced part of the CDR3 DNA is TGTGCCAGCAAGACTAGTACCGAGACC. Translated, it gives CASKTSTET. The complete CDR3 protein is CASKTSTETQYF.

This clone was counted at least ten times. One end of the junction does not line up with germline, which may come from a read error. The read gets to within 3 residues of the CDR3 end, and the germline J gene fills in the rest. This rearrangement joins TRBV7-7 to TRBJ2-2; D call uncertain. Germline lookup yields CDR1 SSHAT and CDR2 FNYEAQ (reference sequence). CDR3 length: 16 amino acids. CDR3 DNA (partial): TGTGCTAGCAGCTTAGAGGTCACCGCGAACACCGGGGAG. Translation: CASSLEVTANTGE. Given in full, the CDR3 is CASSLEVTANTGELFF.

This clone showed up many times. The read comes to an end 3 residues before the CDR3 does, leaving the germline J gene to fill in the end. The V call is TRBV6-1, the J call TRBJ2-7; weak D call: TRBD2 (5 bases). Germline CDR1 MNHNS, CDR2 SASEGT. Trimming removed 0 bases at V and 3 bases at J, with 15 bases between. The CDR3 has 16 amino acids. The part of the CDR3 DNA that was read is TGTGCCAGCAGTGAAGCTTCTAGCTCCAGTGGCTACGAG. Its translation is CASSEASSSSGYE. The CDR3 in full is CASSEASSSSGYEQYF.

In its sample, this clone was seen many times. Sequencing ends 3 residues short of the CDR3 end; the germline J gene provides the rest. The chain combines TRBV6-4 with TRBJ2-1, with 8 bases fitting TRBD2. Germline V gives CDR1 MRHNA, CDR2 SNTAGT. V shed 0 bases and J 4 bases; nucleotides not matched to a gene: 11. CDR3 length equals 18 residues. The CDR3 spells CASSDSRGAGSGYNEQFF. CDR3 DNA, as far as it was read: TGTGCCAGCAGTGACTCGCGGGGGGCCGGGTCCGGTTACAATGAG.

The table lists this clone with many counts. The DNA ends 3 residues before the CDR3 does, and the rest of the CDR3 is filled in from the germline J gene. The genes are TRBV20-1 and TRBJ1-2; the D is unclear. Germline V gene data show CDR1 as DFQATT and CDR2 as SNEGSKA (reference sequence). This CDR3 region has 14 residues. The V gene lost 0 bases and the J gene lost 1 base, with 9 bases spanning the gap. The sequenced CDR3 bases are TGCAGTGCTAGAGATACAGTCGTTAACTATGGC. Encoded protein: CSARDTVVNYG. The complete CDR3 reads CSARDTVVNYGYTF.

This clone was counted ten times or more. Read data end 3 residues before the CDR3 end; the end is taken from the germline J gene. This chain uses TRBV5-6 with TRBJ2-7; D gene ambiguous. Trimming cost V 0 bases and J 2 bases, with 12 bases left between them. Per the germline V gene, CDR1 is SGHDT and CDR2 is YYEEEE. The CDR3 consists of 15 residues. This CDR3 is CASSLVTTMPYEQYF. Incomplete CDR3 DNA: TGTGCCAGCAGCTTGGTTACAACTATGCCCTACGAG.